Listed here is a single TCR beta chain. Its specificity is not known. This sample is part of a study of CD8 T cells in ankylosing spondylitis. Study results and limitations: A TCR beta motif made of fewer than ten highly homologous variants seemed typical of ankylosing spondylitis blood. In ankylosing spondylitis patients, matched synovial fluid reportedly showed significant enrichment of disease-linked clones.

Looked up from germline, CDR1 is MGHDK and CDR2 is SYGVNS. V shed 2 bases and J shed 0 bases, with 20 bases lying between them. This CDR3 is built from 19 residues. TCRdb reprocessed the 5' RACE reads with MiXCR, giving one entry per CDR3 protein. The sample has more than 150,000 distinct CDR3 sequences; 15% to 20% are singletons. Source material: blood, either unsorted or a sorted T cell fraction (not recorded which). The sequence came from a male donor between 5 and 29 years old with ankylosing spondylitis or in good health (not recorded which). V usage is TRBV25-1 and J usage is TRBJ2-1; no firm D call. The CDR3 is CASSEVYPATVSSYNEQFF. The CDR3 region has the DNA TGTGCCAGCAGTGAAGTCTATCCCGCCACTGTGAGCTCCTACAATGAGCAGTTCTTC.